A selection of T cell receptor beta chains follows, all from one sample in a study of T cell responses to AZD1222 COVID-19 vaccine. Sequencing used immunoSEQ multiplex PCR; TCRdb keeps in-frame clones, though not all of them. The repertoire holds about 18,000 clones, with roughly 89% as singletons. Here the sequenced sample was peripheral blood, taken 28 days after the second AZD1222 dose. Every receptor here comes from an adult who received the AZD1222 COVID-19 vaccine. Both conserved end residues are part of each CDR3. A D gene is named only where the DNA matches it firmly. Some rows have no size entry. The others give once, few or many, or a class for an expanded clone.

clone_size	v_call	j_call	d_call	cdr3_nt	cdr3_aa
.	TRBV6-1	TRBJ1-4	.	TGTGCCAGCAGTGAAGGTTATAATAGTAAACTGTTTTTT	CASSEGYNSKLFF
few	TRBV7-3	TRBJ2-7	TRBD1	TGTGCCAGCAGCTTAATGGCAGGGGGCGTCAACGAGCAGTACTTC	CASSLMAGGVNEQYF
once	TRBV7-9	TRBJ2-3	.	TGTGCCAGCAGCTTAACCCGGGGCGGGTCAGATACGCAGTATTTT	CASSLTRGGSDTQYF
.	TRBV6-5	TRBJ2-3	.	TGTGCCAGCAGTTCCCCCGGCAGCCCCACAGATACGCAGTATTTT	CASSSPGSPTDTQYF
.	TRBV24-1	TRBJ2-1	.	TGTGCCACCAGTACCTCGGGGGACTCCTACAATGAGCAGTTCTTC	CATSTSGDSYNEQFF
once	TRBV5-1	TRBJ2-1	.	TGCGCCAGCAGCCCCGGTGGGGGACTCCCCCCCTACAATGAGCAGTTCTTC	CASSPGGGLPPYNEQFF
few	TRBV3-1/TRBV3-2	TRBJ2-5	.	TGTGCCAGCAGTTCCGGGGAGACCCAGTACTTC	CASSSGETQYF
.	TRBV28	TRBJ2-7	.	TGTGCCAGCAGTTTACGTGGGGCCCTCTACGAGCAGTACTTC	CASSLRGALYEQYF
once	TRBV10-3	TRBJ1-3	TRBD1	TGTGCCATCAGTACCGGGACAGGGGTTTCCTCTGGAAACACCATATATTTT	CAISTGTGVSSGNTIYF
.	TRBV6-5	TRBJ2-3	.	TGTGCCAGCAGCAGTTACTCTAGCACAGATACGCAGTATTTT	CASSSYSSTDTQYF
.	TRBV19	TRBJ1-5	.	TGTGCCAGTAGTATAGATATACAGGCCGTTGGTCAGCCCCAGCATTTT	CASSIDIQAVGQPQHF
.	TRBV28	TRBJ2-1	.	TGTGCCAGCAGCCAACAGGGCAATGAGCAGTTCTTC	CASSQQGNEQFF
.	TRBV7-8	TRBJ2-5	TRBD2	TGTGCCAGCACCTGGGGGACTAGCGGGGTTGAGACCCAGTACTTC	CASTWGTSGVETQYF